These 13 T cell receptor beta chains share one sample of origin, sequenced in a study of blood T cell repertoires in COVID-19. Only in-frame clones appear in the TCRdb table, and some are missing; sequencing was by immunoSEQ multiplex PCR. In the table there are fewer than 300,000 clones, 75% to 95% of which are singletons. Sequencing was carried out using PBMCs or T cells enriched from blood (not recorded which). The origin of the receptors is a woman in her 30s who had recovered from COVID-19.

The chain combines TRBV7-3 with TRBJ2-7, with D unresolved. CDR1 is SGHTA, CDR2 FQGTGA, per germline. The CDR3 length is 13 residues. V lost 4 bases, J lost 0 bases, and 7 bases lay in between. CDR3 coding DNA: TGTGCCAGCAGCTCCCAGGACTCCTACGAGCAGTACTTC. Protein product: CASSSQDSYEQYF.

The CDR3 sequence is CASSLSSGGYEQYF. The CDR3 bases are TGCGCCAGCAGCCTGTCTAGCGGGGGCTACGAGCAGTACTTC. This chain links TRBV5-1 with TRBJ2-7, with TRBD2 matching 10 bases. Trimming removed 4 bases from V and 3 bases from J; junction bases left unmatched: 4. This CDR3 has 14 amino acids. Germline V CDR1 and CDR2: SGHRS, YFSETQ.

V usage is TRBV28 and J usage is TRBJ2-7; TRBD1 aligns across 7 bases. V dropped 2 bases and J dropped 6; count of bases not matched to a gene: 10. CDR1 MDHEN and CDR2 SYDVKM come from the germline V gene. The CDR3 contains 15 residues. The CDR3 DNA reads TGTGCCAGCAGTTTAATATTGGGGGACAGAGGCGAGCAGTACTTC. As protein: CASSLILGDRGEQYF.

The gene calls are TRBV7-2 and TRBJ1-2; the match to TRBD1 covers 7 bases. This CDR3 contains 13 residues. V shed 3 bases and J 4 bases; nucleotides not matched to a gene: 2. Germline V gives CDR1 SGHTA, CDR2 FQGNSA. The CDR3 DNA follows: TGTGCCAGCAGCTTGACAGGGCTCTATGGCTACACCTTC. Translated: CASSLTGLYGYTF.

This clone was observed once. The CDR3 spells CASSITTGPRKETQYF. In DNA, the CDR3 is TGTGCCAGTAGTATTACGACAGGGCCACGAAAAGAGACCCAGTACTTC. The chain is built from TRBV19 and TRBJ2-5; 7 bases match TRBD1. Germline-derived CDR1 and CDR2 are LNHDA and SQIVND (reference sequence). The ends lost 3 bases at V and 3 bases at J; junction bases unmatched: 10. CDR3 length: 16 amino acids.

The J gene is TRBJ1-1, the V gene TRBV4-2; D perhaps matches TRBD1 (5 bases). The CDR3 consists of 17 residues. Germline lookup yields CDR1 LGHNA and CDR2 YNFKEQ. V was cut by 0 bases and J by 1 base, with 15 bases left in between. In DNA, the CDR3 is TGTGCCAGCAGCCAAGATTTTTGGGGCCACAAGAACACTGAAGCTTTCTTT. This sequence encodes CASSQDFWGHKNTEAFF.

For the CDR3, the DNA is TGTGCCAGCAGTCCGGAGGGTTCGATGAATTCACCCCTCCACTTT. This codes for CASSPEGSMNSPLHF. The gene calls are TRBV6-4 and TRBJ1-6; no firm D call. Germline V CDR1 and CDR2: MRHNA, SNTAGT. CDR3 length equals 15 residues. Trimming took 5 bases from V and 7 from J, leaving 15 bases between them.

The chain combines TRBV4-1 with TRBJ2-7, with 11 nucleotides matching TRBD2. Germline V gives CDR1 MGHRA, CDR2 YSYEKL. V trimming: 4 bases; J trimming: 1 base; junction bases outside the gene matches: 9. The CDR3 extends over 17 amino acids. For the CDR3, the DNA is TGCGCCAGCAGCCTCCATCCGGCTAGCGGGAGGTCCTACGAGCAGTACTTC. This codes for CASSLHPASGRSYEQYF.

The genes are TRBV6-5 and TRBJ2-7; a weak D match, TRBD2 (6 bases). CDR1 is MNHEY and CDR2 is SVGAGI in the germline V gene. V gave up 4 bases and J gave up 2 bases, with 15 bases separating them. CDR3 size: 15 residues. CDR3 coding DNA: TGTGCCAGCAGTTCCGAGAGCGGGTGGACCTACGAGCAGTACTTC. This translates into CASSSESGWTYEQYF.

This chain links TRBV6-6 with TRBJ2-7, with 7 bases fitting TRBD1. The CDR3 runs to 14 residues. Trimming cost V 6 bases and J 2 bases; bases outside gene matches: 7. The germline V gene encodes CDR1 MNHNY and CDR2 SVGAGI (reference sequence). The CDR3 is CASSLGQAAYEQYF. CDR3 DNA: TGTGCCAGCAGCCTTGGACAGGCGGCCTACGAGCAGTACTTC.

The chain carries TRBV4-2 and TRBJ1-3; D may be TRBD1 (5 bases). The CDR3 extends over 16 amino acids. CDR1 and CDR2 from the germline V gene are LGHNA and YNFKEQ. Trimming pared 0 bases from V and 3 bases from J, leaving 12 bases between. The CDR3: CASSQDDSSFGNTIYF. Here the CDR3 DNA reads TGTGCCAGCAGCCAAGATGACAGTTCCTTTGGAAACACCATATATTTT.

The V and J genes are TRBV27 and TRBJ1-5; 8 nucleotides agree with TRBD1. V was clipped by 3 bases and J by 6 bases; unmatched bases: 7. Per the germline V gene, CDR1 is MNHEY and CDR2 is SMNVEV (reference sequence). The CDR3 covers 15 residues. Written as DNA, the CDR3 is TGTGCCAGCAGTTTTCAACAGGGGGTGGTTCAGCCCCAGCATTTT. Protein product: CASSFQQGVVQPQHF.

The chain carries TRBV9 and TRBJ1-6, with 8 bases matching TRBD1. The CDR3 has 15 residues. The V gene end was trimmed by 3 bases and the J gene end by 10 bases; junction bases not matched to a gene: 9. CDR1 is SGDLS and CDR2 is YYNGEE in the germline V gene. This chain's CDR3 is CASSEMQGAESPLHF. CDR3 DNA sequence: TGTGCCAGCAGCGAGATGCAGGGGGCGGAGTCACCCCTCCACTTT. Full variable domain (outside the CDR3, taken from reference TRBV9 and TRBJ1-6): DSGVTQTPKHLITATGQRVTLRCSPRSGDLSVYWYQQSLDQGLQFLIQYYNGEERAKGNILERFSAQQFPDLHSELNLSSLELGDSALYFCASSEMQGAESPLHFGNGTRLTVT.